The 14 T cell receptor beta chains below come from one sample, sequenced in a study of T-cell memory formation after mild COVID-19. TCRdb ran MiXCR on the 5' RACE reads and lists one entry per CDR3 protein. The table includes 550,000 to 600,000 distinct CDR3 sequences, roughly a fifth detected once. Material: PBMCs or a T cell subset sorted from them (not recorded which). These receptors all come from an adult woman who had mild COVID-19 (a few samples of this study predate the infection). Cell type and time point are not known.

This clonotype was seen more than once but under ten times. The CDR3 sequence is CSVGDEKLFF. The DNA for the CDR3 is TGCAGCGTTGGGGATGAAAAACTGTTTTTT. V gene TRBV29-1 combines with J gene TRBJ1-4; the D is unclear. The germline V gene encodes CDR1 SQVTM and CDR2 ANQGSEA. The CDR3 sequence is 10 residues long. V lost 4 bases, J lost 6 bases, and 3 bases lay in between. Together with reference TRBV29-1 and TRBJ1-4, the CDR3 gives the full variable domain: SAVISQKPSRDICQRGTSLTIQCQVDSQVTMMFWYRQQPGQSLTLIATANQGSEATYESGFVIDKFPISRPNLTFSTLTVSNMSPEDSSIYLCSVGDEKLFFGSGTQLSVL.

The sample holds a few counts of this clonotype. The rearrangement links TRBV25-1 to TRBJ1-2; D is uncertain. The V gene's germline CDR1 is MGHDK and CDR2 SYGVNS. This CDR3 comprises 15 residues. Trimming shortened V by 2 bases and J by 5 bases, and 15 bases separated the two germline ends. The CDR3 sequence: CASSEVSEVLYGYTF. The CDR3 region has the DNA TGTGCCAGCAGTGAAGTTTCAGAAGTGCTTTATGGCTACACCTTC.

This clonotype has a handful of counts. In nucleotides, the CDR3 is TGTGCCAGCAGCCAAGCGAATAAAGATACGCAGTATTTT. Residues: CASSQANKDTQYF. The genes are TRBV3-1 and TRBJ2-3; D is undetermined. V was pared by 1 base and J by 5 bases, with 7 bases between. Per germline, CDR1 LGHDT and CDR2 YNNKEL (reference sequence). This CDR3 is 13 amino acids long.

This clonotype has just one count. The chain uses TRBV19 and TRBJ2-7; D ambiguous. This CDR3 contains 14 residues. Germline V gene data show CDR1 as LNHDA and CDR2 as SQIVND (reference sequence). The V and J ends lost 1 base and 6 bases respectively, with 13 bases between them. The chain's CDR3 is CASSIVLGLGEQYF. CDR3 DNA sequence: TGTGCCAGTAGTATAGTTCTCGGATTGGGCGAGCAGTACTTC. Together with reference TRBV19 and TRBJ2-7, the CDR3 gives the full variable domain: DGGITQSPKYLFRKEGQNVTLSCEQNLNHDAMYWYRQDPGQGLRLIYYSQIVNDFQKGDIAEGYSVSREKKESFPLTVTSAQKNPTAFYLCASSIVLGLGEQYFGPGTRLTVT.

V usage is TRBV24-1 and J usage is TRBJ2-7, with D perhaps assigned TRBD1 or TRBD2 (5 bases each). V shed 9 bases and J shed 4 bases, with 18 bases lying between them. The CDR3 sequence is 14 residues long. From germline, CDR1 is KGHDR and CDR2 SFDVKD. CDR3 sequence reads: CATLDWGRRYEQYF. The CDR3 nucleotides are TGTGCCACCCTAGATTGGGGACGCCGATACGAGCAGTACTTC.

This clonotype was counted only a few times. The chain carries TRBV4-1 and TRBJ1-1, with D possibly matching TRBD1 (6 bases). CDR1 is MGHRA, CDR2 YSYEKL, per germline. The CDR3 contains 14 residues. Deletions cut 5 bases from V and 10 bases from J, with 20 bases between. The CDR3 DNA reads as TGCGCCAGCAGCGAAGGGTCCCTAGGGGGGAGAGCTTTCTTT. Its protein is CASSEGSLGGRAFF.

This clonotype was observed a few times. This rearrangement joins TRBV29-1 to TRBJ2-1; TRBD2 matches at 8 bases. This CDR3 has 13 residues. From germline, CDR1 is SQVTM and CDR2 ANQGSEA. J lost 9 bases, V lost 6 bases, and 10 bases had no gene match. Here the CDR3 DNA reads TGCAGCGTACTACTACCGGGAGGGGGTGAGCAGTTCTTC. Its protein is CSVLLPGGGEQFF.

This clonotype has more than one count but fewer than ten. The V gene is TRBV5-4, the J gene TRBJ2-3; D might be TRBD2 (6 bases). Germline lookup yields CDR1 SGHNT and CDR2 YYREEE (reference sequence). This CDR3 spans 16 amino acids. V lost 0 bases and J 2 bases, leaving 13 bases between the germline ends. The CDR3 nucleotides are TGTGCCAGCAGCTTGGCCGGCGGGGCCGTCACAGATACGCAGTATTTT. Amino acid sequence: CASSLAGGAVTDTQYF. Together with reference TRBV5-4 and TRBJ2-3, the CDR3 gives the full variable domain: ETGVTQSPTHLIKTRGQQVTLRCSSQSGHNTVSWYQQALGQGPQFIFQYYREEENGRGNFPPRFSGLQFPNYSSELNVNALELDDSALYLCASSLAGGAVTDTQYFGPGTRLTVL.

This clonotype was seen a handful of times. V is TRBV20-1 and J is TRBJ2-7; the match to TRBD1 covers 9 bases. Germline CDR1 and CDR2: DFQATT and SNEGSKA (reference sequence). The CDR3 spans 15 residues. V lost 6 bases to trimming and J lost 7 bases; unmatched junction nucleotides: 16. DNA of the CDR3: TGCAGTGCAGCCCAACCGGGACAGGGAGTTAGGGAGCAGTACTTC. Translated, it gives CSAAQPGQGVREQYF.

The chain links TRBV4-2 to TRBJ1-2; D perhaps matches TRBD1 (6 bases). V was trimmed by 1 base and J by 8 bases, leaving 11 bases between them. Per germline, CDR1 LGHNA and CDR2 YNFKEQ. The CDR3 totals 13 residues. The DNA of the CDR3 is TGTGCCAGCAGCCAAGCACAGGGTGGCGGCTACACCTTC. Its protein is CASSQAQGGGYTF.

V usage is TRBV6-5 and J usage is TRBJ1-5; TRBD1 matches 9 bases. This CDR3 spans 15 amino acids. Germline-derived CDR1 and CDR2 are MNHEY and SVGAGI. With V trimmed by 5 bases and J by 6 bases, 8 bases remained unmatched. CDR3 in DNA: TGTGCCAGCAGTCCCCAGACAGGGGGTGGTCAGCCCCAGCATTTT. Residues: CASSPQTGGGQPQHF.

The chain employs TRBV4-2 and TRBJ2-7; 8 nucleotides match TRBD2. The CDR3 is 17 residues long. J lost 0 bases, V lost 4 bases, and 11 bases had no gene match. CDR1 is LGHNA and CDR2 is YNFKEQ in the germline V gene. CDR3 sequence reads: CASSRRRAGGISYEQYF. The DNA for the CDR3 is TGTGCCAGCAGCCGAAGGAGGGCGGGAGGAATCTCCTACGAGCAGTACTTC.

Only a few counts were recorded for this clonotype. The chain couples TRBV4-2 to TRBJ2-1; 8 bases are a match to TRBD2. Germline CDR1 reads LGHNA; CDR2 reads YNFKEQ. V shed 0 bases, J shed 9 bases, and the junction held 16 bases outside the gene matches. The CDR3 loop spans 18 amino acids. CDR3 sequence: CASSQDEESGSISVEQFF. The CDR3 DNA is TGTGCCAGCAGCCAAGATGAAGAAAGCGGGAGTATAAGCGTTGAGCAGTTCTTC.

The rearrangement joins TRBV29-1 to TRBJ2-7; TRBD1 aligns across 8 bases. Looked up from germline, CDR1 is SQVTM and CDR2 is ANQGSEA. V trimming: 1 base; J trimming: 6 bases; junction bases outside the gene matches: 8. This CDR3 region has 14 residues. The DNA of the CDR3 is TGCAGCGTTGAAGGAGCCGGGACAGGTGGCGAGCAGTACTTC. It translates to CSVEGAGTGGEQYF.